A single sample is the source of the 8 T cell receptor beta chains below, sequenced in a study of blood T cells in healthy people across ages. It was with a sample-barcoded 5' primer and a J-beta primer mix that a second PCR of about 6 to 11 cycles was run. TCRdb used MiXCR to reprocess the 5' RACE reads, holding one entry per CDR3 protein. The repertoire holds about 780,000 distinct CDR3 sequences, with about 47% as singletons. Sequences were obtained from blood. The source of these receptors is an elderly man in good health.

The chain uses TRBV19 and TRBJ2-1; 7 nucleotides match TRBD2. CDR1 LNHDA and CDR2 SQIVND come from the germline V gene (reference sequence). The V gene end was trimmed by 8 bases and the J gene end by 4 bases; junction bases not matched to a gene: 11. This CDR3 is built from 15 residues. Here the CDR3 reads CASFMGGRRYNEQFF. CDR3 DNA: TGTGCCAGTTTCATGGGCGGGAGACGGTACAATGAGCAGTTCTTC.

The chain links TRBV11-2 to TRBJ2-1; 8 bases fit TRBD1. The junction had 10 bases not matched to a gene; V was cut back by 5 bases and J by 1 base. The CDR3 length is 17 residues. CDR1 SGHAT and CDR2 FQNNGV come from the germline V gene. DNA for the CDR3: TGTGCCAGCAGCCTCCGTAGAGGGACAGGTTCCTACAATGAGCAGTTCTTC. It encodes CASSLRRGTGSYNEQFF.

This clonotype has a count of ten or more. The chain recombines TRBV20-1 with TRBJ2-1, with D possibly matching TRBD2 (5 bases). CDR1 is DFQATT, CDR2 SNEGSKA, per germline (reference sequence). The V gene lost 3 bases and the J gene lost 5 bases, with 11 bases spanning the gap. The CDR3 loop spans 13 amino acids. The CDR3 region has the DNA TGCAGTGCTAGTTTGACTAAAGACAATGAGCAGTTCTTC. As protein: CSASLTKDNEQFF.

V gene TRBV9 combines with J gene TRBJ2-1; 9 bases match TRBD2. In germline, CDR1 is SGDLS, CDR2 YYNGEE. The CDR3 spans 16 residues. After removal of 4 bases from V and 0 bases from J, the junction contained 5 bases not matched to a gene. The CDR3 here is CASSNGLALSYNEQFF. The CDR3 region has the DNA TGTGCCAGCAGCAACGGACTAGCGCTCTCCTACAATGAGCAGTTCTTC. Full variable domain (outside the CDR3, taken from reference TRBV9 and TRBJ2-1): DSGVTQTPKHLITATGQRVTLRCSPRSGDLSVYWYQQSLDQGLQFLIQYYNGEERAKGNILERFSAQQFPDLHSELNLSSLELGDSALYFCASSNGLALSYNEQFFGPGTRLTVL.

This clonotype has a handful of counts. The rearrangement uses TRBV7-2 and TRBJ2-3; D uncertain. V was clipped by 0 bases and J by 0 bases, with 10 bases between them. The germline V gene has CDR1 SGHTA and CDR2 FQGNSA. The CDR3 is made up of 16 amino acids. Written as DNA, the CDR3 is TGTGCCAGCAGCTTAGCGAAGAAACCTAGCACAGATACGCAGTATTTT. It encodes CASSLAKKPSTDTQYF.

The chain combines TRBV2 with TRBJ2-1; TRBD1 is a possible D gene (5 bases). The length of the CDR3 is 13 residues. Looked up from germline, CDR1 is SNHLY and CDR2 is FYNNEI. V was shortened by 8 bases and J by 8 bases, with 16 bases between the two germline ends. The CDR3 reads CASGRERGYEQFF. CDR3 DNA sequence: TGTGCCAGCGGACGTGAAAGGGGTTATGAGCAGTTCTTC.

This clonotype appeared many times. The chain links TRBV20-1 to TRBJ2-1, with TRBD2 matching 8 bases. The V gene's germline CDR1 is DFQATT and CDR2 SNEGSKA (reference sequence). V lost 6 bases and J lost 7; bases outside the gene matches: 8. The CDR3 covers 13 residues. The CDR3 nucleotides read TGCAGTGCGGAGCGGGAGTGGGGGAATGAGCAGTTCTTC. Translation: CSAEREWGNEQFF.

Only a few counts were recorded for this clonotype. The CDR3, as DNA: TGTGCCAGCAGCAGAGGGAACCAGGGGGCTACAGAGACCCAGTACTTC. Encoded protein: CASSRGNQGATETQYF. This rearrangement joins TRBV11-2 to TRBJ2-5, with 8 bases identical to TRBD1. Looked up from germline, CDR1 is SGHAT and CDR2 is FQNNGV. The CDR3 is made up of 16 amino acids. The V segment lost 5 bases and the J segment 4 bases; nucleotides outside the gene matches: 12.